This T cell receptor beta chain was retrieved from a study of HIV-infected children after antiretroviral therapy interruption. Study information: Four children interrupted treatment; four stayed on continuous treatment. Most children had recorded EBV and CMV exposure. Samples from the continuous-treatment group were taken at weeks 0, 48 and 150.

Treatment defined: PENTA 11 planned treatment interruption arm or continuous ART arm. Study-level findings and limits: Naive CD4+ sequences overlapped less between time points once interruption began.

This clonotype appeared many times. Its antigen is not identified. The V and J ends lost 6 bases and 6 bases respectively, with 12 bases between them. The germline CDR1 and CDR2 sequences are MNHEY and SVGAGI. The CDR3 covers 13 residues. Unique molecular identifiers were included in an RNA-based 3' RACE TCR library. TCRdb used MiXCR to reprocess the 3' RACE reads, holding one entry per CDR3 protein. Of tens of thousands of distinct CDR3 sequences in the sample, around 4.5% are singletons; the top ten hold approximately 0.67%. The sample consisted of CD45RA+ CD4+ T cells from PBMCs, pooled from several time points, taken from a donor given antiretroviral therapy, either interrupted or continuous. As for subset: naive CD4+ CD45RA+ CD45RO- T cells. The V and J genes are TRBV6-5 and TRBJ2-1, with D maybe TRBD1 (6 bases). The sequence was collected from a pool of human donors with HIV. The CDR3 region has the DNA TGTGCCAGCAGCCTACAGGGTAGCAATGAGCAGTTCTTC. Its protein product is CASSLQGSNEQFF.